What follows describes a single T cell receptor beta chain. Its antigen is as yet unknown. This specimen comes from a study of T cell responses to AZD1222 COVID-19 vaccine. General observations from the study: There were mostly white British donors and more females than males, and clonal diversity was possibly underestimated.

Trimming shortened V by 4 bases and J by 0 bases, and 9 bases separated the two germline ends. The CDR3 is made up of 14 amino acids. Germline loops: CDR1 MGHRA, CDR2 YSYEKL. The repertoire was sequenced with immunoSEQ multiplex PCR; TCRdb's copy has only in-frame clones and lacks some. The sample has approximately 260,000 clones, roughly 93% seen once. The specimen comprised peripheral blood, sampled on day 0 of AZD1222 vaccination. The V call is TRBV4-1, the J call TRBJ1-1; D is ambiguous. The clonotype originates from an adult in good health. The CDR3 region has the DNA TGCGCCAGCAGCCCTCCTTCATTGAACACTGAAGCTTTCTTT. It is translated as CASSPPSLNTEAFF.